This T cell receptor beta chain was recorded in a study of shared clonotypes between healthy human individuals. Study overall: Three CD4 naive, three CD4 memory, two CD8 naive and one CD8 memory plate were used per donor.

At deep level, the assay was performed. Researchers divided each subset's genomic DNA evenly across several immunoSEQ plates. Method: immunoSEQ multiplex PCR; TCRdb's copy keeps in-frame clones and lacks some. The top ten clones hold 0.13% of a sample with 2 million to 2.5 million clones, 90% to 95% of them seen once. V dropped 4 bases and J dropped 9 bases, with 15 bases sitting between them. The CDR3 is made up of 13 amino acids. Germline V gives CDR1 MDHEN, CDR2 SYDVKM. The receptor's source is a man younger than 30 in good health. The sequenced material came from naive CD4+ T cells sorted from blood. The subset was: CD45RA+ positively selected. V and J are TRBV28 and TRBJ2-5; unclear D gene. The CDR3 loop reads CASSSPFRQAQYF. The DNA for the CDR3 is TGTGCCAGCAGTTCCCCCTTTAGGCAGGCCCAGTACTTC.